This T cell receptor (beta chain) was profiled in a study of identical twins. Study-wide points: Insertions were reduced in abundant cord blood beta clonotypes but not in memory repertoires. Zero-insertion analyses might be partly confounded by invariant T cells like MAIT and iNKT. Twins' surplus sharing was weaker for beta out-of-frame sequences. Models underpredicted monozygotic twin sharing of out-of-frame TCR alpha.

The CDR3 is 16 residues long. The V gene's germline CDR1 is SGHVS and CDR2 FQNEAQ. V gave up 3 bases and J gave up 2 bases; unmatched junction bases: 7. From the 5' RACE reads, TCRdb called clonotypes with MiXCR, one entry per CDR3 protein. Among about 300,000 distinct CDR3 sequences listed, approximately 13% were seen once. Regarding this clonotype: Its target is not known.

These data also formed part of another study, on yellow fever vaccine responses in identical twins.

The rearrangement links TRBV7-8 to TRBJ2-3; 8 bases align to TRBD2. The specimen was CD8+ T cells sorted from blood. The clonotype was recovered from a woman under 30 in good health. CDR3 loop: CASSFDLAGPTDTQYF. The CDR3 DNA follows: TGTGCCAGCAGCTTCGACTTAGCGGGGCCCACAGATACGCAGTATTTT.